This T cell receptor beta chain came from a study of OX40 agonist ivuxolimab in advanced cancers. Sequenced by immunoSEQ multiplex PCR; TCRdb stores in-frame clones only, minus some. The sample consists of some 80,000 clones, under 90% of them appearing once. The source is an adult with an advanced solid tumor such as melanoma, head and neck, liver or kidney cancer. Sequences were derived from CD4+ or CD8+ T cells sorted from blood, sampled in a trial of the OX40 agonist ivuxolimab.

CDR3 sequence (DNA): TGCGCCAGCAGCTTGGCGACAGGGAGGGAGCCCCAGCATTTT. This encodes CASSLATGREPQHF. This chain links TRBV5-1 with TRBJ1-5, with 7 bases identical to TRBD1. Germline V gene data show CDR1 as SGHRS and CDR2 as YFSETQ. CDR3 length: 14 amino acids. V was pared by 0 bases and J by 8 bases, with 5 bases of the junction left unmatched.